The present TCR beta chain was sequenced within a study of T cell responses to AZD1222 COVID-19 vaccine. Findings of the study overall: Among the donors, most were white British and more were female, and clonal diversity was possibly underestimated.

The CDR3 spans 16 residues. The germline gives CDR1 MNHEY, CDR2 SMNVEV (reference sequence). V lost 5 bases to trimming and J lost 7 bases; unmatched junction nucleotides: 5. Clones were read by immunoSEQ multiplex PCR, and TCRdb kept only the in-frame ones, dropping some. The repertoire holds 130,000 or so clones, with 85% to 90% as singletons. For this clone: What it binds is unknown.

The rearrangement links TRBV27 to TRBJ2-1; 16 nucleotides agree with TRBD2. This TCR derives from an adult in good health. The sequences come from peripheral blood, collected on day 0 of AZD1222 vaccination. The CDR3 is CASSAGTSGGVNEQFF. The DNA of the CDR3 is TGTGCCAGCAGTGCGGGGACTAGCGGGGGGGTGAATGAGCAGTTCTTC.